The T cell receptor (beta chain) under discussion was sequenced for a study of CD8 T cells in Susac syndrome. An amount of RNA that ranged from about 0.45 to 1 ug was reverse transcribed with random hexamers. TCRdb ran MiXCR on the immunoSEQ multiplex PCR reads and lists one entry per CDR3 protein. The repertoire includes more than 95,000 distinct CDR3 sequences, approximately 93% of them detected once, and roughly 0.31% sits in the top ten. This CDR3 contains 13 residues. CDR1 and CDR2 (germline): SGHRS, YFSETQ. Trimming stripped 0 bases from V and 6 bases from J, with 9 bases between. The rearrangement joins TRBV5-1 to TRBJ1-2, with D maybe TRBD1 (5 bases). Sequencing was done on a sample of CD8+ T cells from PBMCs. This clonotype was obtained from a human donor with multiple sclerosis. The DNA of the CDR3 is TGCGCCAGCAGCTTGGCTGGGGGGAATGGCTACACCTTC. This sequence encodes CASSLAGGNGYTF.